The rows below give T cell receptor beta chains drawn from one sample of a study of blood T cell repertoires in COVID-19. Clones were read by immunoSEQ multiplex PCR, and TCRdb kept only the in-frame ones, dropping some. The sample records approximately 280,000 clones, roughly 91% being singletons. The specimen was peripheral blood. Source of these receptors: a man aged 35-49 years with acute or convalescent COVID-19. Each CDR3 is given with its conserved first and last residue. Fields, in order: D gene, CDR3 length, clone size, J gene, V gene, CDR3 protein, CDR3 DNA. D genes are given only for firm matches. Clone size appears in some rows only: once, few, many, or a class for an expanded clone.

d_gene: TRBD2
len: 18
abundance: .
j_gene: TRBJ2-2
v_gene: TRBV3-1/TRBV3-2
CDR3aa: CASSPRLAGGVNTGELFF
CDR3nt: TGTGCCAGCAGCCCGAGACTAGCGGGGGGCGTGAACACCGGGGAGCTGTTTTTT

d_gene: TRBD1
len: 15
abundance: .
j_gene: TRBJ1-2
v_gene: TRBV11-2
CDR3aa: CASSSWTGGVYGYTF
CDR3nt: TGTGCCAGCAGCTCTTGGACAGGGGGCGTCTATGGCTACACCTTC

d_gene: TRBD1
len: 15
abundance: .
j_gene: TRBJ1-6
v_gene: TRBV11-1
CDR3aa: CASSPVRGNNSPLHF
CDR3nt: TGTGCCAGCAGCCCTGTCAGGGGGAATAATTCACCCCTCCACTTT

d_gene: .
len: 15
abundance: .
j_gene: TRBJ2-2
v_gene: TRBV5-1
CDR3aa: CASSSPTGNTGELFF
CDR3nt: TGCGCCAGCAGCTCCCCGACAGGGAACACCGGGGAGCTGTTTTTT

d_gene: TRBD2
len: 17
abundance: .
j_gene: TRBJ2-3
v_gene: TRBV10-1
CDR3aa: CASSEGGTSGFTDTQYF
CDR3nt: TGCGCCAGCAGTGAGGGGGGGACTAGCGGCTTCACAGATACGCAGTATTTT

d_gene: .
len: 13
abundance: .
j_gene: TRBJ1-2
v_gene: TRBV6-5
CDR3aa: CASSYQADYGYTF
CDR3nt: TGTGCCAGCAGTTATCAGGCAGACTATGGCTACACCTTC

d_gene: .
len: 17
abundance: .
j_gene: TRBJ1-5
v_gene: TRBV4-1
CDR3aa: CASSQEGAALKNQPQHF
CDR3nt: TGCGCCAGCAGCCAAGAGGGGGCCGCCCTCAAGAATCAGCCCCAGCATTTT

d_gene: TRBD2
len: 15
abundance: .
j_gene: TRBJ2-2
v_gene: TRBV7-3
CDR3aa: CASSPGTSEAGELFF
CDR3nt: TGTGCCAGCAGCCCCGGGACTAGCGAGGCCGGGGAGCTGTTTTTT

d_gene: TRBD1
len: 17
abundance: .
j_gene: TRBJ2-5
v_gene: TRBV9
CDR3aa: CASSVGGRDRGGETQYF
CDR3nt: TGTGCCAGCAGCGTAGGAGGGCGGGACAGGGGAGGAGAGACCCAGTACTTC

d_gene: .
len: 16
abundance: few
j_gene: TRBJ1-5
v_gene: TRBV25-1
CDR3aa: CASSENDRTEGQPQHF
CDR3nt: TGTGCCAGCAGTGAAAACGACAGGACCGAGGGTCAGCCCCAGCATTTT

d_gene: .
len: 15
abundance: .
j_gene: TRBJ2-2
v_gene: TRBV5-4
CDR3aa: CASSRSGGDTGELFF
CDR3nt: TGTGCCAGCAGCCGATCAGGAGGGGACACCGGGGAGCTGTTTTTT

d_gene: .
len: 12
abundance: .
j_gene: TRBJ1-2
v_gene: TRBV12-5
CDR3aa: CASGRDTYGYTF
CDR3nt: TGTGCTAGTGGTCGGGACACATATGGCTACACCTTC

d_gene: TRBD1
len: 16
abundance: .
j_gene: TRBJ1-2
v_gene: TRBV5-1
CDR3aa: CASSLSSQGASYGYTF
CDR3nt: TGCGCCAGCAGCTTGTCCAGTCAGGGGGCCAGCTATGGCTACACCTTC

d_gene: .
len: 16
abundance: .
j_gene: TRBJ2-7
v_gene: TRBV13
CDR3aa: CASSLKARLTTYEQYF
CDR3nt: TGTGCCAGCAGCTTAAAGGCCCGACTTACTACCTACGAGCAGTACTTC

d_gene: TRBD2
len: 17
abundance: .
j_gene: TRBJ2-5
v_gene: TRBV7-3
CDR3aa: CASSLTTSGAPGETQYF
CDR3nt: TGTGCCAGCAGCTTAACGACAAGCGGGGCTCCGGGGGAGACCCAGTACTTC